The 3 T cell receptor beta chains listed next were all sequenced from one sample in a study of OX40 agonist ivuxolimab in advanced cancers. Method: immunoSEQ multiplex PCR; TCRdb's copy keeps in-frame clones and lacks some. The sample has 57,000 or so clones, about 86% seen once. The sample consisted of CD4+ or CD8+ T cells sorted from blood, taken in a trial of the OX40 agonist ivuxolimab. The receptors shown here come from an adult with an advanced solid tumor such as melanoma, head and neck, liver or kidney cancer.

The chain combines TRBV29-1 with TRBJ2-5; D is unclear. The CDR3 extends over 12 amino acids. The germline V and J ends were trimmed by 3 bases and 4 bases, with 9 bases remaining between them. Germline CDR1 SQVTM, CDR2 ANQGSEA. The CDR3 DNA sequence: TGCAGCGTTGATTTAGTAGGAGAGACCCAGTACTTC. Residues: CSVDLVGETQYF.

This clone was seen a single time. V usage is TRBV6-6 and J usage is TRBJ2-7; D is undetermined. Trimming stripped 0 bases from V and 0 bases from J, with 12 bases between. There are 16 residues in the CDR3. The germline V gene has CDR1 MNHNY and CDR2 SVGAGI (reference sequence). CDR3 protein: CASSYSLRSPSYEQYF. The CDR3 DNA is TGTGCCAGCAGTTACTCTTTGAGGAGCCCCTCCTACGAGCAGTACTTC.

This clone was seen only once. The chain employs TRBV15 and TRBJ2-7, with a possible D match to TRBD2 (6 bases). The germline CDR1 and CDR2 sequences are LNHNV and YYDKDF (reference sequence). Trimming removed 0 bases at V and 4 bases at J, with 7 bases between. This CDR3 comprises 13 residues. CDR3 DNA sequence: TGTGCCACCAGCAGAGAGGGGGGATACGAGCAGTACTTC. Translating gives CATSREGGYEQYF. The whole variable domain, remainder taken from reference TRBV15 and TRBJ2-7, is DAMVIQNPRYQVTQFGKPVTLSCSQTLNHNVMYWYQQKSSQAPKLLFHYYDKDFNNEADTPDNFQSRRPNTSFCFLDIRSPGLGDTAMYLCATSREGGYEQYFGPGTRLTVT.